The next 14 T cell receptor beta chains were all read from a single sample in a study of naive CD8 T cells in extremely preterm neonates (dated by TCRdb to the late 2010s). The library came from the immunoSEQ multiplex PCR assay. The table comes from immuneACCESS by way of TCRdb, which keeps in-frame sequences with V and J called. Part of the clones is missing from these tables; in studies checked, under half for an unresolved V gene and the rest for unknown reasons. The sample yields 5,500 to 9,000 clones; 95% to 98% were counted once. The top ten hold approximately 0.4% of the sample. The sequenced sample consisted of naive CD8+ T cells from blood. The receptors originated from a human donor in good health.

The V gene is TRBV27, the J gene TRBJ1-2, with 8 bases matching TRBD1. Germline CDR1 is MNHEY and CDR2 is SMNVEV (reference sequence). Trimming removed 3 bases from V and 5 bases from J; junction bases left unmatched: 5. The CDR3 is 14 amino acids. CDR3 bases: TGTGCCAGCAGTTTGTCCACAGGGGGATATGGCTACACCTTC. Protein product: CASSLSTGGYGYTF.

The chain couples TRBV28 to TRBJ2-7; 7 bases are a match to TRBD1. The CDR3 length is 13 residues. The V segment lost 6 bases and the J segment 0 bases; nucleotides outside the gene matches: 2. Germline V gene lookup returns CDR1 MDHEN and CDR2 SYDVKM. The CDR3 DNA is TGTGCCAGCAGGACAGGGTCCTCCTACGAGCAGTACTTC. Residues: CASRTGSSYEQYF. Based on the CDR3 plus reference TRBV28 and TRBJ2-7, the full variable domain is DVKVTQSSRYLVKRTGEKVFLECVQDMDHENMFWYRQDPGLGLRLIYFSYDVKMKEKGDIPEGYSVSREKKERFSLILESASTNQTSMYLCASRTGSSYEQYFGPGTRLTVT.

The chain joins TRBV4-1 to TRBJ2-3; the match to TRBD2 covers 10 bases. In germline, CDR1 is MGHRA, CDR2 YSYEKL. This CDR3 is 17 amino acids long. V shed 0 bases, J shed 4 bases, and the junction held 7 bases outside the gene matches. The CDR3 region is CASSQEGGLAGADTQYF. The CDR3 DNA sequence: TGCGCCAGCAGCCAAGAAGGGGGGCTAGCGGGGGCAGATACGCAGTATTTT.

The rearrangement joins TRBV28 to TRBJ1-4; weak D call: TRBD1 (6 bases). This CDR3 spans 15 amino acids. Trimming took 8 bases from V and 0 from J, leaving 13 bases between them. Germline V gene data show CDR1 as MDHEN and CDR2 as SYDVKM. The CDR3 reads CASGRQDSTNEKLFF. The CDR3 region has the DNA TGTGCCAGCGGGCGACAGGATTCAACTAATGAAAAACTGTTTTTT.

This clone was seen more than once but under ten times. The chain recombines TRBV9 with TRBJ1-2, with 7 nucleotides matching TRBD1. Germline V lookup: CDR1 SGDLS, CDR2 YYNGEE. Trimming at V came to 3 bases and at J to 4 bases, leaving 3 bases not matched to a gene. CDR3 length equals 13 residues. The CDR3 region has the DNA TGTGCCAGCAGCGAGGGGGACAGCTATGGCTACACCTTC. Translated: CASSEGDSYGYTF.

The chain employs TRBV5-1 and TRBJ1-3; a weak D match, TRBD1 (6 bases). The germline gives CDR1 SGHRS, CDR2 YFSETQ. The CDR3 runs to 14 residues. V dropped 4 bases and J dropped 2 bases, with 10 bases sitting between them. The CDR3 bases are TGCGCCAGCAGCCCTTGGACAGCTGGAAACACCATATATTTT. Translating it yields CASSPWTAGNTIYF.

J is TRBJ2-1 and V is TRBV19; possible D gene TRBD1, 6 bases. Germline V gives CDR1 LNHDA, CDR2 SQIVND (reference sequence). Trimming removed 3 bases at V and 2 bases at J, with 11 bases between. CDR3 length equals 15 residues. The CDR3 loop is CASSIPGAAYNEQFF. The DNA for the CDR3 is TGTGCCAGTAGTATTCCAGGGGCGGCCTACAATGAGCAGTTCTTC. Filled out from reference TRBV19 and TRBJ2-1, the complete variable domain reads DGGITQSPKYLFRKEGQNVTLSCEQNLNHDAMYWYRQDPGQGLRLIYYSQIVNDFQKGDIAEGYSVSREKKESFPLTVTSAQKNPTAFYLCASSIPGAAYNEQFFGPGTRLTVL.

The rearrangement uses TRBV4-1 and TRBJ1-2; the match to TRBD1 covers 8 bases. The J segment lost 4 bases and the V segment lost 3 bases, leaving 7 bases of the junction unmatched. Germline-derived CDR1 and CDR2 are MGHRA and YSYEKL. The CDR3 covers 15 residues. CDR3 residues: CASSQGRGHGYGYTF. In DNA, the CDR3 is TGCGCCAGCAGCCAGGGCAGGGGGCACGGCTATGGCTACACCTTC.

This clone has just one count. The rearrangement joins TRBV4-1 to TRBJ2-2, with D tentatively TRBD1 (5 bases). Per germline, CDR1 MGHRA and CDR2 YSYEKL. The CDR3 has 15 residues. Trimming cost V 1 base and J 5 bases, with 11 bases left between them. CDR3 residues: CASSQGTLPTGELFF. The CDR3 DNA sequence: TGCGCCAGCAGCCAAGGGACACTGCCTACCGGGGAGCTGTTTTTT.

This clone was counted once. The J gene is TRBJ2-7, the V gene TRBV4-2; no definite D call. CDR1 and CDR2 (germline): LGHNA, YNFKEQ. V was pared by 0 bases and J by 0 bases, with 9 bases between. The CDR3 is 15 residues long. The CDR3 loop reads CASSQEGSNSYEQYF. In nucleotides, the CDR3 is TGTGCCAGCAGCCAAGAGGGCAGTAACTCCTACGAGCAGTACTTC.

The V and J genes are TRBV4-3 and TRBJ1-5; 9 bases align to TRBD1. Germline V gene lookup returns CDR1 LGHNA and CDR2 YSLEER. The CDR3 totals 15 residues. The V and J ends lost 4 bases and 4 bases, in that order; junction bases with no gene match: 5. CDR3 residues: CASSPGTGINQPQHF. CDR3 bases: TGCGCCAGCAGCCCCGGGACAGGGATAAATCAGCCCCAGCATTTT.

V is TRBV7-9 and J is TRBJ1-5, with D tentatively TRBD1 (5 bases). V was cut by 3 bases and J by 0 bases, with 9 bases left in between. The CDR3 has 15 residues. CDR1 SEHNR and CDR2 FQNEAQ come from the germline V gene (reference sequence). Here the CDR3 DNA reads TGTGCCAGCAGCTTGGGGGGTGGTAGCAATCAGCCCCAGCATTTT. This codes for CASSLGGGSNQPQHF. Combining the CDR3 with reference TRBV7-9 and TRBJ1-5 gives the whole variable domain DTGVSQNPRHKITKRGQNVTFRCDPISEHNRLYWYRQTLGQGPEFLTYFQNEAQLEKSRLLSDRFSAERPKGSFSTLEIQRTEQGDSAMYLCASSLGGGSNQPQHFGDGTRLSIL.

The chain employs TRBV9 and TRBJ2-2; 8 bases are shared with TRBD2. Germline trimming cut 1 base from V and 6 bases from J; bases unmatched to any gene: 8. The length of the CDR3 is 16 residues. Germline V lookup: CDR1 SGDLS, CDR2 YYNGEE. The CDR3 sequence is CASSVPGGGPAGELFF. The CDR3 DNA reads as TGTGCCAGCAGCGTACCTGGCGGGGGGCCGGCCGGGGAGCTGTTTTTT.

The V and J genes are TRBV6-6 and TRBJ1-2; 8 nucleotides align to TRBD1. This CDR3 has 15 amino acids. V was pared by 6 bases and J by 3 bases, with 9 bases of the junction left unmatched. CDR1 is MNHNY, CDR2 SVGAGI, per germline (reference sequence). CDR3 sequence (DNA): TGTGCCAGCAGGGCCACCGGGACAGGTCACTATGGCTACACCTTC. Its protein is CASRATGTGHYGYTF.